Here is one T cell receptor beta chain with its context. What it binds is unknown. This specimen comes from a study of monozygotic twins with inflammatory bowel disease. Every TCR library used approximately 3,700 ng of total RNA. TCRdb re-called the 5' RACE reads; one entry per CDR3 protein, DNA not given. The sample data list around 190,000 distinct CDR3 sequences. Overall study results and limits: TCRbeta inverse Simpson diversity was decreased in IBD patients versus healthy co-twins. Discordant twins had repertoire similarity that did not differ from that of concordant twins, possibly from limited power. The authors could not tell different T cell subtypes apart.

The TCR originated in a human donor with ulcerative colitis or Crohn's disease, or a healthy co-twin of an affected twin (not recorded which). The specimen was blood.

The CDR3 here is CASSPPAGSYEQYF. This chain joins TRBV18 and TRBJ2-7. Germline CDR1 is KGHSH and CDR2 is LQKENI. This CDR3 is built from 14 residues.